This TCR beta chain was obtained from a study of identical twins. The CDR3 runs 13 residues. Germline V gene sequence: CDR1 SGHNT, CDR2 YENEEA. V dropped 5 bases and J dropped 2 bases, with 9 bases sitting between them. TCRdb re-called the 5' RACE reads through MiXCR, storing one row per CDR3 protein. The data contain roughly 250,000 distinct CDR3 sequences, around an eighth of them singletons. This chain joins TRBV11-3 and TRBJ1-1; the D is unclear. The receptor comes from a young woman in good health. The sequenced material came from memory (CD45RO+) T cells sorted from blood. The CDR3 region has the DNA TGTGCCAGCAGCCATTCACTTAACACTGAAGCTTTCTTT. Translating gives CASSHSLNTEAFF.